This T cell receptor (beta chain) appears in the sequencing data of a study of T cell responses to AZD1222 COVID-19 vaccine. The V gene's germline CDR1 is ENHRY and CDR2 SYGVKD. Trimming took off 0 bases at V and 1 base at J, with 0 bases between the two ends. This CDR3 has 12 amino acids. Study-wide results and caveats: Recipients of two AZD1222 doses showed rising Spike-specific TCR breadth and depth.

Data came from immunoSEQ multiplex PCR; TCRdb stores just in-frame clones and leaves some out. The top ten hold 5.5% of the sample, which has over 150,000 clones, 86% seen once. Remarks on this clone: Antigen: not known.

The chain has TRBV10-3 and TRBJ1-1; D gene uncertain. The sequenced sample was peripheral blood, obtained on day 0 of MenACWY control vaccination. The TCR comes from an adult in good health. CDR3 residues: CAISESNTEAFF. The CDR3 DNA reads as TGTGCCATCAGTGAGTCGAACACTGAAGCTTTCTTT.